These T cell receptor beta chains were read from a single sample in a study of cytomegalovirus exposure and HLA in healthy donors. Generated by immunoSEQ multiplex PCR, the TCRdb table keeps only in-frame clones and is missing some. The sample lists roughly 220,000 clones, around nine tenths occurring once. The sample consisted of PBMCs. The receptors were sampled from a woman aged 18-29 years in good health and CMV-seronegative. CDR3s include the opening cysteine and the closing phenylalanine or tryptophan. A D gene is named only where the DNA matches it firmly. Size is stated for part of the rows, as once, few or many counts, or as a class when the clone is expanded.

clone_size	v_call	d_call	j_call	cdr3_nt	cdr3_aa
NA	TRBV20-1	NA	TRBJ1-1	TGCAGTGCTAGAGTAGTCGGGGAAGCTTTCTTT	CSARVVGEAFF
NA	TRBV30	TRBD1	TRBJ2-4	TGTGCCTGGACGTCACAGGGGTCCGGAAACATTCAGTACTTC	CAWTSQGSGNIQYF
NA	TRBV10-1	TRBD1	TRBJ2-3	TGCGCATCGCAGGGGGGCACAGATACGCAGTATTTT	CASQGGTDTQYF
NA	TRBV15	NA	TRBJ2-3	TGTGCCACCAGCAGATCCATAGCGGGCGGGGGCGAAACAGATACGCAGTATTTT	CATSRSIAGGGETDTQYF
NA	TRBV28	NA	TRBJ1-2	TGTGCAGAAAGGGGGGGCTATGGCTACACCTTC	CAERGGYGYTF
NA	TRBV19	TRBD1	TRBJ2-7	TGTGCCAGTAGAGGACAGGGAGCCCACGAGCAGTACTTC	CASRGQGAHEQYF
NA	TRBV5-8	NA	TRBJ1-2	TGTGCCAGCAGCTTGGGGATCTATCAGGGAACACTTGGCTACACCTTC	CASSLGIYQGTLGYTF
NA	TRBV10-1	NA	TRBJ2-2	TGCGCCAGCAGTGGAGGTAGCATGGTGAACACCGGGGAGCTGTTTTTT	CASSGGSMVNTGELFF
NA	TRBV25-1	TRBD1	TRBJ1-1	TGTGCCAGGTCAATGGGGGACAGGGGAGCTTTCTTT	CARSMGDRGAFF
NA	TRBV5-4	TRBD2	TRBJ2-7	TGTGCCAGCAGCTTCTGGTCTAGCGGGACTCACGAGCAGTACTTC	CASSFWSSGTHEQYF
NA	TRBV6-1	TRBD2	TRBJ2-1	TGTGCCAGCACTTGGGCGGGAGGGTCCCGGGAGCAGTTCTTC	CASTWAGGSREQFF
NA	TRBV5-4	TRBD2	TRBJ2-1	TGTGCCAGCAGTTGGACTAGCGGGAAAGACAATGAGCAGTTCTTC	CASSWTSGKDNEQFF
NA	TRBV29-1	NA	TRBJ2-2	TGCAGCGTTGACCCCCCGGGGACCGGGGAGCTGTTTTTT	CSVDPPGTGELFF
few	TRBV10-1	TRBD1	TRBJ1-2	TGCGCCAGCAGCCGGGACAGGGGGTATGGCTACACCTTC	CASSRDRGYGYTF
NA	TRBV7-2	TRBD1	TRBJ2-1	TGTGCCAGCAGCCTGGGACCGGGACAGGGTTCCAATGAGCAGTTCTTC	CASSLGPGQGSNEQFF
once	TRBV6-5	TRBD1	TRBJ2-7	TGTGCCAGCAGGTGGGACAGGGCCAACGAGCAGTACTTC	CASRWDRANEQYF
NA	TRBV12-5	TRBD1	TRBJ1-1	TGTGCTAGTGGTTTGGTACAGCTGGGACAGGGGGATAGTGAAGCTTTCTTT	CASGLVQLGQGDSEAFF
few	TRBV5-1	TRBD2	TRBJ2-7	TGCGCCAGCAGCTTGGAGAGACTAGCGGGAGAACGGTCCTACGAGCAGTACTTC	CASSLERLAGERSYEQYF
medium-sized	TRBV11-2	TRBD1	TRBJ1-2	TGTGCCAGCAGCGCACGGGACAGGCGAGACTATGGCTACACCTTC	CASSARDRRDYGYTF
few	TRBV2	TRBD1	TRBJ2-2	TGTGCCAGCAGGCCGGGGACAGGGTGGAAGGGGGAGCTGTTTTTT	CASRPGTGWKGELFF
few	TRBV27	NA	TRBJ1-1	TGTGCCAGCAGTTTATTCGCAGGGCAAACTGAAGCTTTCTTT	CASSLFAGQTEAFF
NA	TRBV2	TRBD1	TRBJ1-1	TGTGCCAGCAGTCGACAGGGAGAAATGAACACTGAAGCTTTCTTT	CASSRQGEMNTEAFF
NA	TRBV7-2	NA	TRBJ2-7	TGTGCCAGCAGCCCCAAGGAGGGCAGAGGGGGCTACGACGAGCAGTACTTC	CASSPKEGRGGYDEQYF
NA	TRBV5-1	NA	TRBJ1-1	TGCGCCAGCAGCTTGGACAGGGTGATCACTGAAGCTTTCTTT	CASSLDRVITEAFF
NA	TRBV13	TRBD2	TRBJ2-1	TGTGCCAGCACCTTCCGGACTAGTAGGTATGAGCAGTTCTTC	CASTFRTSRYEQFF
NA	TRBV7-2	NA	TRBJ1-2	TGTGCCAGCAGCTTATTGACTGGTCCCTATGGCTACACCTTC	CASSLLTGPYGYTF
once	TRBV30	TRBD2	TRBJ2-3	TGTGCCTGGAGTGCTGAGGCGGGAGCGGATACGCAGTATTTT	CAWSAEAGADTQYF